Listed below are T cell receptor beta chains from one sample, sequenced in a study of T cells after yellow fever vaccination. Each CDR3 protein is one row after TCRdb ran MiXCR on the 5' RACE reads. Altogether fewer than 350,000 distinct CDR3 sequences are present, roughly 4.3% being singletons, with the ten largest covering 19%. This specimen was PBMCs, taken 15 days after the yellow fever booster vaccination. The receptors stem from a man younger than 35 who received the YFV17D yellow fever vaccine. CDR3s include the opening cysteine and the closing phenylalanine or tryptophan. The D gene is left open where the match is weak. Expanded clones get a size class; other rows say once, few or many, or leave the size out.

v_gene: TRBV30
abundance: many
len: 14
j_gene: TRBJ1-3
d_gene: .
CDR3aa: CAWSQTGSGNTIYF
CDR3nt: TGTGCCTGGAGTCAAACAGGGTCTGGAAACACCATATATTTT

v_gene: TRBV27
abundance: many
len: 13
j_gene: TRBJ2-5
d_gene: .
CDR3aa: CATLGPDGATQYF
CDR3nt: TGTGCCACACTCGGGCCCGATGGGGCGACCCAGTACTTC

v_gene: TRBV7-9
abundance: few
len: 16
j_gene: TRBJ2-4
d_gene: .
CDR3aa: CASSLSVGLAKNIQYF
CDR3nt: TGTGCCAGCAGCTTAAGCGTCGGTTTAGCCAAAAACATTCAGTACTTC

v_gene: TRBV6-2/TRBV6-3
abundance: few
len: 13
j_gene: TRBJ1-1
d_gene: .
CDR3aa: CASSHRLNTEAFF
CDR3nt: TGTGCCAGCAGCCATCGTTTGAACACTGAAGCTTTCTTT

v_gene: TRBV5-1
abundance: many
len: 14
j_gene: TRBJ1-1
d_gene: TRBD1
CDR3aa: CASSSTGTGTEAFF
CDR3nt: TGCGCCAGCAGCTCGACCGGGACAGGCACTGAAGCTTTCTTT

v_gene: TRBV29-1
abundance: few
len: 13
j_gene: TRBJ2-5
d_gene: .
CDR3aa: CSATGGSQETQYF
CDR3nt: TGCAGCGCTACCGGGGGATCCCAAGAGACCCAGTACTTC

v_gene: TRBV6-2/TRBV6-3
abundance: .
len: 16
j_gene: TRBJ1-1
d_gene: .
CDR3aa: CASSYIPARRNTEAFF
CDR3nt: TGTGCCAGCAGTTACATCCCCGCCAGGAGGAACACTGAAGCTTTCTTT

v_gene: TRBV5-5
abundance: few
len: 15
j_gene: TRBJ1-5
d_gene: .
CDR3aa: CASSFGPDSNQPQHF
CDR3nt: TGTGCCAGCAGCTTTGGTCCAGATAGCAATCAGCCCCAGCATTTT

v_gene: TRBV7-6
abundance: .
len: 14
j_gene: TRBJ1-3
d_gene: .
CDR3aa: CASSLEPRAISIYF
CDR3nt: TGTGCCAGCAGCTTAGAACCGAGGGCTATCTCCATATATTTT

v_gene: TRBV19
abundance: .
len: 11
j_gene: TRBJ1-1
d_gene: .
CDR3aa: CASSLGREAFF
CDR3nt: TGTGCCAGTAGTCTCGGCCGTGAAGCTTTCTTT

v_gene: TRBV7-9
abundance: many
len: 16
j_gene: TRBJ2-3
d_gene: .
CDR3aa: CASSSLRATSTDTQYF
CDR3nt: TGTGCCAGCAGCTCACTCCGGGCGACTAGCACAGATACGCAGTATTTT

v_gene: TRBV19
abundance: few
len: 15
j_gene: TRBJ1-5
d_gene: TRBD1
CDR3aa: CASSQDRVDNQPQHF
CDR3nt: TGTGCCAGTAGTCAGGACAGGGTTGACAATCAGCCCCAGCATTTT

v_gene: TRBV11-1
abundance: many
len: 12
j_gene: TRBJ2-1
d_gene: .
CDR3aa: CASSLQHNEQFF
CDR3nt: TGTGCCAGCAGCTTACAGCACAATGAGCAGTTCTTC

v_gene: TRBV15
abundance: .
len: 16
j_gene: TRBJ1-1
d_gene: TRBD1
CDR3aa: CATSRGGTGSATEAFF
CDR3nt: TGTGCCACCAGCAGAGGAGGGACAGGGTCCGCTACTGAAGCTTTCTTT

v_gene: TRBV5-1
abundance: many
len: 12
j_gene: TRBJ2-1
d_gene: .
CDR3aa: CASRQGMDEQFF
CDR3nt: TGCGCCAGCAGGCAGGGGATGGATGAGCAGTTCTTC

v_gene: TRBV7-7
abundance: few
len: 14
j_gene: TRBJ2-2
d_gene: TRBD1
CDR3aa: CASSKDRGSGELFF
CDR3nt: TGTGCCAGCAGCAAGGACAGGGGCTCCGGGGAGCTGTTTTTT

v_gene: TRBV7-9
abundance: few
len: 13
j_gene: TRBJ1-5
d_gene: .
CDR3aa: CASSAQGSQPQHF
CDR3nt: TGTGCCAGCAGCGCCCAGGGTAGTCAGCCCCAGCATTTT

v_gene: TRBV5-1
abundance: .
len: 14
j_gene: TRBJ1-2
d_gene: TRBD1
CDR3aa: CASSQGQGYYGYTF
CDR3nt: TGCGCCAGCAGCCAGGGACAGGGATACTATGGCTACACCTTC

v_gene: TRBV20-1
abundance: few
len: 15
j_gene: TRBJ2-1
d_gene: .
CDR3aa: CSARDGGAFYNEQFF
CDR3nt: TGCAGTGCTAGAGATGGGGGGGCATTCTACAATGAGCAGTTCTTC

v_gene: TRBV4-3
abundance: few
len: 16
j_gene: TRBJ2-6
d_gene: .
CDR3aa: CASSQERNSGANVLTF
CDR3nt: TGCGCCAGCAGCCAAGAAAGGAATTCTGGGGCCAACGTCCTGACTTTC

v_gene: TRBV7-9
abundance: .
len: 15
j_gene: TRBJ1-4
d_gene: TRBD1
CDR3aa: CASSPSGRGSEKLFF
CDR3nt: TGTGCCAGCAGCCCCAGTGGCAGGGGGTCTGAAAAACTGTTTTTT

v_gene: TRBV4-1
abundance: few
len: 17
j_gene: TRBJ1-4
d_gene: .
CDR3aa: CASSQEWGPIANEKLFF
CDR3nt: TGCGCCAGCAGCCAAGAGTGGGGTCCTATAGCTAATGAAAAACTGTTTTTT

v_gene: TRBV10-3
abundance: many
len: 16
j_gene: TRBJ1-4
d_gene: TRBD1
CDR3aa: CAISEGQGPNGEKLFF
CDR3nt: TGTGCCATCAGTGAGGGACAGGGACCTAACGGTGAAAAACTGTTTTTT

v_gene: TRBV9
abundance: .
len: 16
j_gene: TRBJ1-1
d_gene: .
CDR3aa: CASSAPGLGVDTEAFF
CDR3nt: TGTGCCAGCAGCGCCCCGGGGCTCGGGGTGGACACTGAAGCTTTCTTT

v_gene: TRBV7-8
abundance: many
len: 12
j_gene: TRBJ1-2
d_gene: .
CDR3aa: CASSGQNYGYTF
CDR3nt: TGTGCCAGCAGCGGGCAGAACTATGGCTACACCTTC

v_gene: TRBV21-1
abundance: many
len: 15
j_gene: TRBJ2-3
d_gene: .
CDR3aa: CASSQGGRGGDTQYF
CDR3nt: TGTGCCAGCAGTCAAGGGGGCCGGGGGGGAGATACGCAGTATTTT

v_gene: TRBV7-2
abundance: many
len: 12
j_gene: TRBJ2-1
d_gene: TRBD2
CDR3aa: CASSLVAGGMFF
CDR3nt: TGTGCCAGCAGCTTAGTAGCGGGGGGTATGTTCTTC